Described below is a single T cell receptor beta chain sequence and its context. This sample is part of a study of blood T cell repertoires in COVID-19. Original processing notes: Reference gene primer amplification yielded estimated nucleated cell counts. Clones were sequenced by immunoSEQ multiplex PCR, and TCRdb holds only the in-frame ones, with some missing. The V and J calls and clone size are taken from that table; D and trimming were inferred from the DNA. The data hold about 160,000 clones, with roughly 84% observed a single time. CDR1 is LGHNA, CDR2 YSLEER, per germline. This CDR3 has 18 amino acids. Trimming at V came to 2 bases and at J to 10 bases, leaving 18 bases not matched to a gene.

The sequencing sample was made of PBMCs or T cells enriched from blood (not recorded which). The rearrangement links TRBV4-3 to TRBJ1-4, with 8 positions matching TRBD1. The TCR sequence derives from a woman between 45 and 60 years old who had recovered from COVID-19. CDR3 residues: CASSQLTARDRSGGKLFF. Written as DNA, the CDR3 is TGCGCCAGCAGCCAACTCACGGCCCGGGACAGGTCAGGGGGAAAACTGTTTTTT.